This TCR beta chain derives from a study of blood T cells in healthy people across ages. A J-beta primer mix and a sample-barcoded 5' primer were used in a second PCR of roughly 6 to 11 cycles. TCRdb independently ran MiXCR on the 5' RACE reads; one entry per CDR3 protein. Counted here are about 580,000 distinct CDR3 sequences, roughly 43% occurring once; the ten biggest clones make up 20% to 25%. Germline V gene sequence: CDR1 DFQATT, CDR2 SNEGSKA (reference sequence). The length of the CDR3 is 14 residues. Each sample had at least 6 million PBMCs isolated. The material sequenced was blood. This clonotype originated in a man at least 80 years old in good health. The chain has TRBV20-1 and TRBJ2-5; 8 bases line up with TRBD2. The DNA end favors TRBJ2-7, so the J call may be wrong. The CDR3 loop reads CSARSLAGGYEQYF. The CDR3 bases are TGCAGTGCTAGAAGCCTGGCGGGGGGTTACGAGCAGTACTTC.